This T cell receptor (beta chain) derives from a study of blood T cell repertoires in COVID-19. This clone came up a few times. Authors' processing steps: Using reference gene primer amplification, nucleated cell counts were estimated. Using immunoSEQ multiplex PCR, the repertoire was profiled, and TCRdb retains in-frame clones only, with some absent. That table gives V, J and clone size, and the DNA gave D and trimming. Of hundreds of thousands of clones detected, more than 70% appear once; the ten largest clones hold 1.4% to 1.5%. The CDR3 length is 16 residues. V was cut by 2 bases and J by 0 bases, with 14 bases left in between. CDR1 is SGHDT, CDR2 YYEEEE, per germline.

This chain uses TRBV5-6 with TRBJ1-1; D perhaps matches TRBD1 (5 bases). The receptor comes from a woman between 18 and 29 years old who had been exposed to COVID-19. The sample taken for sequencing was PBMCs or T cells enriched from blood (not recorded which). The CDR3 DNA is TGTGCCAGCAGCTTTGGATGGGGGGTGGTGAACACTGAAGCTTTCTTT. Residues: CASSFGWGVVNTEAFF.